The next 4 T cell receptor beta chains were all read from a single sample in a study of cytomegalovirus exposure and HLA in healthy donors. Assay used: immunoSEQ multiplex PCR; TCRdb lists only in-frame clones, some missing. Of 65,000 to 80,000 clones in the sample, 94% were seen once. The sample taken for sequencing was PBMCs. The receptors were gathered from a woman aged 18-35 years in good health and CMV-seropositive.

The V and J genes are TRBV25-1 and TRBJ2-7; 8 nucleotides line up with TRBD1. The CDR3 is 18 amino acids. V gave up 7 bases and J gave up 0 bases; unmatched junction bases: 17. Germline V CDR1 and CDR2: MGHDK, SYGVNS. CDR3 DNA sequence: TGTGCCAGCATCTCCCGGGACAGGTCTTTAAGTCACTCCTACGAGCAGTACTTC. This translates into CASISRDRSLSHSYEQYF.

V and J are TRBV28 and TRBJ1-5, with D unresolved. From germline, CDR1 is MDHEN and CDR2 SYDVKM. Trimming removed 5 bases at V and 2 bases at J, with 13 bases between. The CDR3 consists of 15 residues. CDR3 sequence: CASSIAGTGNQPQHF. The CDR3 nucleotides read TGTGCCAGCAGTATCGCCGGTACCGGCAATCAGCCCCAGCATTTT.

This chain links TRBV11-3 with TRBJ2-5, with 9 bases that match TRBD1. The CDR3 has 17 residues. With 5 bases clipped from V and 5 bases from J, the junction kept 15 bases outside the gene matches. Germline values: CDR1 SGHNT, CDR2 YENEEA. The CDR3 loop reads CASSHTIPGQGWETQYF. The CDR3 DNA is TGTGCCAGCAGCCACACTATTCCGGGACAGGGATGGGAGACCCAGTACTTC.

This clone has a single count. The V gene is TRBV4-3, the J gene TRBJ2-7; D uncertain. The CDR3 is 15 amino acids. The ends were cut back, 3 bases at V and 9 bases at J, with 21 bases in the middle. Looked up from germline, CDR1 is LGHNA and CDR2 is YSLEER. CDR3 residues: CASSHSVGRIGWQYF. The CDR3 coding sequence is TGCGCCAGCAGCCACTCCGTGGGCCGAATTGGATGGCAGTACTTC.